These T cell receptor beta chains were read from a single sample in a study of T cell repertoires in cytomegalovirus infection. Via MiXCR, TCRdb re-called the reads, giving one row per CDR3 protein. The table shows about 230,000 distinct CDR3 sequences, with 22% occurring only once. The sequenced material came from CD8+ T cells from PBMCs. These receptor sequences come from a human donor in good health (CMV status not recorded). Some clones in this sample may be carry-over from other donors' samples. Each CDR3 is given with its conserved first and last residue. D genes are given only for firm matches. Rows may omit the clone size; those that give it use once, few, many or a size class.

d_gene,abundance,j_gene,len,v_gene,CDR3nt,CDR3aa
-,few,TRBJ1-1,13,TRBV6-2/TRBV6-3,TGTGCCAGCAGTTCCGGTGGGAGGACTGAAGCTTTCTTT,CASSSGGRTEAFF
TRBD1,-,TRBJ1-1,15,TRBV28,TGTGCCAGCAGTTTATGGGGGGACAGGGGCACTGAAGCTTTCTTT,CASSLWGDRGTEAFF
-,few,TRBJ1-3,14,TRBV29-1,TGCAGCGTGGGGACGTCCACCCCTGGAAACACCATATATTTT,CSVGTSTPGNTIYF
TRBD1,few,TRBJ2-1,12,TRBV5-5,TGTGCCAGCAGCCGGGACAGACAGAGGGAGTTCTTC,CASSRDRQREFF
-,-,TRBJ2-7,13,TRBV28,TGTGCCAGCAGTAGACAGGCGGGACACGAGCAGTACTTC,CASSRQAGHEQYF
-,-,TRBJ2-1,13,TRBV9,TGTGCCAGCAGCGGAACAGGGCACAATGAGCAGTTCTTC,CASSGTGHNEQFF
TRBD2,-,TRBJ2-3,19,TRBV5-1,TGCGCCAGCAGGCCGGGCGGGCTAGCGGGGGCCACTGGCACAGATACGCAGTATTTT,CASRPGGLAGATGTDTQYF
-,-,TRBJ1-1,13,TRBV20-1,TGCAGTGCACCGATATCCAGAGGTACTGAAGCTTTCTTT,CSAPISRGTEAFF
-,few,TRBJ2-7,12,TRBV29-1,TGCAGCGTTGCCGGGGCAGCCTACGAGCAGTACTTC,CSVAGAAYEQYF
-,-,TRBJ2-1,17,TRBV2,TGTGCCAGCAGTATAGGAGTCCCCCTAGGCTCCTACAATGAGCAGTTCTTC,CASSIGVPLGSYNEQFF
TRBD2,-,TRBJ2-5,16,TRBV27,TGTGCCAGCAGTTCGAGAGTCGGACTAGCCTCCGAGACCCAGTACTTC,CASSSRVGLASETQYF
-,few,TRBJ1-5,15,TRBV19,TGTGCCAGTACCTCTGAACAATATAGCAATCAGCCCCAGCATTTT,CASTSEQYSNQPQHF
TRBD2,-,TRBJ2-7,16,TRBV9,TGTGCCAGCAGCGGCGGCGGGGGGCCCATCCCCTACGAGCAGTACTTC,CASSGGGGPIPYEQYF
-,-,TRBJ2-7,14,TRBV28,TGTGCCAGCAGTTTAAGACAGGCCCCCTACGAGCAGTACTTC,CASSLRQAPYEQYF
-,-,TRBJ2-4,12,TRBV7-9,TGTGCCAGCAGGGGGGATGAAAACATTCAGTACTTC,CASRGDENIQYF
-,many,TRBJ1-1,14,TRBV12-3/TRBV12-4,TGTGCCAGCAGTTTGCTGGGAGAGTACACTGAAGCTTTCTTT,CASSLLGEYTEAFF
TRBD2,-,TRBJ2-2,12,TRBV29-1,TGCAGCGTTCGGGAGGGCTCCGGGGAGCTGTTTTTT,CSVREGSGELFF
-,-,TRBJ1-1,14,TRBV19,TGTGCCAGTAGTATCGGAGGGCGGGGCGGTGAAGCTTTCTTT,CASSIGGRGGEAFF
TRBD1,-,TRBJ2-3,14,TRBV7-9,TGTGCCAGCAGCACCGGGACAGACACAGATACGCAGTATTTT,CASSTGTDTDTQYF
-,-,TRBJ2-7,12,TRBV2,TGTGCCAGCGAAGCAGGGTCCTACGAGCAGTACTTC,CASEAGSYEQYF
-,-,TRBJ2-7,13,TRBV14,TGTGCCAGCAGCCCCAGATATTCCTACGAGCAGTACTTC,CASSPRYSYEQYF
TRBD2,many,TRBJ2-3,17,TRBV10-3,TGTGCCATCACCGGCGGGGGGGAAGGATTTTACACAGATACGCAGTATTTT,CAITGGGEGFYTDTQYF
-,many,TRBJ2-7,13,TRBV12-3/TRBV12-4,TGTGCCAGCAGCTTAGCAACCGCCTACGAGCAGTACTTC,CASSLATAYEQYF
-,few,TRBJ2-2,13,TRBV2,TGTGCCAGCAGTGTGGTGGTAGCCGGGGAGCTGTTTTTT,CASSVVVAGELFF
-,few,TRBJ2-7,12,TRBV12-3/TRBV12-4,TGTGCCAGCAGTTTGGGGGCTCACGAGCAGTACTTC,CASSLGAHEQYF
-,-,TRBJ1-2,16,TRBV29-1,TGCAGCGTTGAAGATCCCAGGGGCGACAGGATCCATGGCTACACCTTC,CSVEDPRGDRIHGYTF